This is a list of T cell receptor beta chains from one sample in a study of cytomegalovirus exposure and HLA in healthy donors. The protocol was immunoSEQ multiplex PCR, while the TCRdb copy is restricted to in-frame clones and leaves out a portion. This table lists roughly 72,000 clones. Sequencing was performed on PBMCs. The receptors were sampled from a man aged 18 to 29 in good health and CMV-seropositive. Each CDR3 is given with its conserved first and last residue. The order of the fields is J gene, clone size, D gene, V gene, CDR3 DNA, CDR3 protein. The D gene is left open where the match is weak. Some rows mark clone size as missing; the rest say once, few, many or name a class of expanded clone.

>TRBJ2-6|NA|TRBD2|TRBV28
TGTGCCAGCAGTTTTTTGGGCAGGGGACTAGCGGGAGTCTCTGGGGCCAACGTCCTGACTTTC
CASSFLGRGLAGVSGANVLTF
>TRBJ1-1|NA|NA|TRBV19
TGTGCCAGTAGGGTGAGAAGGGGAGGGACTGAAGCTTTCTTT
CASRVRRGGTEAFF
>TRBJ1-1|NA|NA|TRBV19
TGTGCCAGTAGTGGAGCGGGGCCGGCTGAAGCTTTCTTT
CASSGAGPAEAFF
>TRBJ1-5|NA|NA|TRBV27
TGTGCCAGCAGTTTTACTCCCCGAGGGAATCAGCCCCAGCATTTT
CASSFTPRGNQPQHF
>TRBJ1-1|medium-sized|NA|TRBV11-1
TGTGCCAGCAGCCTCCAGCGGGGGCCCACTGAAGCTTTCTTT
CASSLQRGPTEAFF
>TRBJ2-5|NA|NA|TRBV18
TGTGCCAGCTCACCCGGAGAGACCCAGTACTTC
CASSPGETQYF
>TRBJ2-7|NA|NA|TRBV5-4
TGTGCCAGCAGCGCGGACAAGTCCTACGAGCAGTACTTC
CASSADKSYEQYF
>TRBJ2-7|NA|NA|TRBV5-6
TGTGCCAGCAGCTTGGCCTTCGACAGGTCCTACGAGCAGTACTTC
CASSLAFDRSYEQYF
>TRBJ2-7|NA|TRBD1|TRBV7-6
TGTGCCAGCAGCCCAGAGGACAGGTCCTACGAGCAGTACTTC
CASSPEDRSYEQYF
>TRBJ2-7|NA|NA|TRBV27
TGTGCCAGCAGTTCCTTCTCCTACGAGCAGTACTTC
CASSSFSYEQYF
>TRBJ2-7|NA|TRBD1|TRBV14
TGTGCCAGCAGCCAAGCCGGGACAGGGGTCTTGTACGAGCAGTACTTC
CASSQAGTGVLYEQYF
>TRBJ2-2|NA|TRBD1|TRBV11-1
TGTGCCAGCAGCTTAGCCACAGGGGGCACCGGGGAGCTGTTTTTT
CASSLATGGTGELFF
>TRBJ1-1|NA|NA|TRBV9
TGTGCCAGCAGCCCGAGTTTAGGGGACACTGAAGCTTTCTTT
CASSPSLGDTEAFF
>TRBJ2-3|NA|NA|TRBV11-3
TGTGCCAGCAGCCCATCCTCTAGCGAGGCAGATACGCAGTATTTT
CASSPSSSEADTQYF
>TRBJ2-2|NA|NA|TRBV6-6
TGTGCCAGCAGTCTGATAGGGGGCACCGGGGAGCTGTTTTTT
CASSLIGGTGELFF
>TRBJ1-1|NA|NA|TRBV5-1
TGCGCCAGCAGCTCGGACAGTCTGAACACTGAAGCTTTCTTT
CASSSDSLNTEAFF
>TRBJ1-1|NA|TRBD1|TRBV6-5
TGTGCCAGCAGAACGGGACAGGGTCGAACTGAAGCTTTCTTT
CASRTGQGRTEAFF
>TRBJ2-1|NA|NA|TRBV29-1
TGCAGCGTTGTAGTCAATGAGCAGTTCTTC
CSVVVNEQFF
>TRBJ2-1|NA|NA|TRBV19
TGTGCCAGTAGTATAGACGTTTCCTCGAATGAGCAGTTCTTC
CASSIDVSSNEQFF
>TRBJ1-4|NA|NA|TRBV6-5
TGTGCCAGCAGCTGCCTGAGCTGCCCCGCCAGGAAACTGTTTTTT
CASSCLSCPARKLFF
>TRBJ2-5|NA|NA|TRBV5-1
TGCGCCAGCAGCTTGGGACACCCAGTGGAGACCCAGTACTTC
CASSLGHPVETQYF
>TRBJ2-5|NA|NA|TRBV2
TGTGCCAGCAGTTGGGCAGGGGAGACCCAGTACTTC
CASSWAGETQYF
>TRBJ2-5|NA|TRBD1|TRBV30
TGTGCCTGGAGAAGGGGACAGGGCAGTTGGGAGCAGTACTTC
CAWRRGQGSWEQYF
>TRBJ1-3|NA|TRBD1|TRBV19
TGTGCCAGTAGTACCCGGACAGGGAGCTCTGGAAACACCATATATTTT
CASSTRTGSSGNTIYF
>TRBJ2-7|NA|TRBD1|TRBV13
TGTGCCAGCAGCTTGGGACAGGGGGTCTGGTACGAGCAGTACTTC
CASSLGQGVWYEQYF
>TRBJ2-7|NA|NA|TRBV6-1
TGTGCCAGCAGTGCCAGGGCCTACTACGAGCAGTACTTC
CASSARAYYEQYF
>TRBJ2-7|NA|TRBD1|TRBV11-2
TGTGCCAGCAGCTTAGGGGGGGGGACAGGGTACTACGAGCAGTACTTC
CASSLGGGTGYYEQYF
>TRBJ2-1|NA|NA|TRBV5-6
TGTGCCAGCAGCTTGACCACAGGGAGCAATGAGCAGTTCTTC
CASSLTTGSNEQFF
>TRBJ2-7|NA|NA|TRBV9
TGTGCCAGCAGCCTCACGTGGGGGGACGAGCAGTACTTC
CASSLTWGDEQYF
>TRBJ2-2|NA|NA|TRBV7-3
TGTGCCTCTACTAAACAAGCGAACACCGGGGAGCTGTTTTTT
CASTKQANTGELFF
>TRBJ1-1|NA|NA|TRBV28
TGTGCCAGCAGTTGGGCAGGGCGAGCAGACACTGAAGCTTTCTTT
CASSWAGRADTEAFF
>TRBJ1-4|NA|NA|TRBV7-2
TGTGCCAGCAGCTTGGGCAGGGTGGGTGAAAAACTGTTTTTT
CASSLGRVGEKLFF
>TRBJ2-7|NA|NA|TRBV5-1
TGCGCCAGCAGCTTGAGTGGCGACAGCGCAGAGCAGTACTTC
CASSLSGDSAEQYF
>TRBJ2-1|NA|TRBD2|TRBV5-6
TGTGCCAGCAGCGCGGGACTAGCGGGAGGACCTCACTACAATGAGCAGTTCTTC
CASSAGLAGGPHYNEQFF
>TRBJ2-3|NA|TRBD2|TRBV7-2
TGTGCCAGCAGCCTAGCGCTTGGGGGGGCAGATACGCAGTATTTT
CASSLALGGADTQYF
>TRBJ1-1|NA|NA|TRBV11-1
TGTGCCAGCAGCTTTGGTAGAGGGAACACTGAAGCTTTCTTT
CASSFGRGNTEAFF
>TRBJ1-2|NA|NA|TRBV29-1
TGCAGCGTTGCAGGGTTAGATGGCTACACCTTC
CSVAGLDGYTF
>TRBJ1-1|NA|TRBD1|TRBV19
TGTGCCAGTAGTTCTCGGACAGGGAGTGACACTGAAGCTTTCTTT
CASSSRTGSDTEAFF
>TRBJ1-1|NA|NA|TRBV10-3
TGTGCCACATCGCCTCCCGGGGAGACTGAAGCTTTCTTT
CATSPPGETEAFF
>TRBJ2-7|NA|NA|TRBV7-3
TGTGCCAGCAGCTTAAGCCCCGAGTTTGATCTAATGCCCTTC
CASSLSPEFDLMPF
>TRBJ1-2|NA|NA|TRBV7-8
TGTGCCAGCAGCTTAGGTGGCAGGGTCTATGGCTACACCTTC
CASSLGGRVYGYTF
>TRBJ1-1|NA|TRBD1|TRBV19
TGTGCCAGTAGTAAGCTGACAGGGAGACGTATGGCGAACACTGAAGCTTTCTTT
CASSKLTGRRMANTEAFF
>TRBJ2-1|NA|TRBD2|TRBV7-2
TGTGCCAGCAGCTGGACTAGTCATGAGCACGTCTTC
CASSWTSHEHVF
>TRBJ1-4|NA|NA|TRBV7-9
TGTGCCAGCAGCTTCTCTGAAAAACTGTTTTTT
CASSFSEKLFF
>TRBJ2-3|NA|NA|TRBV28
TGTGCCAGCAGGGCCCTATGGCGGGATACGCAGTATTTT
CASRALWRDTQYF
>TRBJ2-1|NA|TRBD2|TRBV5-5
TGTGCCAGCAGCTCCCGCACTCGGACTAGCGGGGGGGCCAGAGGAGAGCAGTTCTTC
CASSSRTRTSGGARGEQFF
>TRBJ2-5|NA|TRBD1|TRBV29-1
TGCAGCGTTGACCGGACAGGGGAAGAGACCCAGTACTTC
CSVDRTGEETQYF
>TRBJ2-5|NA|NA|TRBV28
TGTGCCAGCAGTGTAATGGACAGTCAAGAGACCCAGTACTTC
CASSVMDSQETQYF
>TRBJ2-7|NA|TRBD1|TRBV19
TGTGCCAGTAGTATCGGGACAGGGGCCTACGAGCAGTACTTC
CASSIGTGAYEQYF
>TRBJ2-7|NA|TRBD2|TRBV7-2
TGTGCCAGCAGCTTAGTGGCGGGGGGAACCAAAACCTACGAGCAGTACTTC
CASSLVAGGTKTYEQYF
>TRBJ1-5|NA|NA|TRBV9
TGTGCCAGCAGCGTAGGGGTAGGAGGCAATCAGCCCCAGCATTTT
CASSVGVGGNQPQHF
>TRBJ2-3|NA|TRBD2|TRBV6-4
TGTGCCAGCAGTGGTAGCGGGAGCACAGATACGCAGTATTTT
CASSGSGSTDTQYF